This T cell receptor (beta chain) appears in the sequencing data of a study of OX40 agonist ivuxolimab in advanced cancers. The table came from immunoSEQ multiplex PCR; TCRdb's copy has only in-frame clones and leaves some out. The sample contains some 85,000 clones, 70% to 90% of which appear only once. The ends lost 5 bases at V and 1 base at J; junction bases unmatched: 12. The length of the CDR3 is 19 residues. The germline gives CDR1 SGDLS, CDR2 YYNGEE. The origin of this receptor is an adult with an advanced solid tumor such as melanoma, head and neck, liver or kidney cancer. This sequence joins TRBV9 and TRBJ2-5; 15 nucleotides match TRBD2. The source was CD4+ or CD8+ T cells sorted from blood, collected in a trial of the OX40 agonist ivuxolimab. The CDR3 region is CASSTLGTSGGLFQETQYF. CDR3 DNA sequence: TGTGCCAGCAGTACCCTCGGGACTAGCGGGGGGCTATTCCAAGAGACCCAGTACTTC.